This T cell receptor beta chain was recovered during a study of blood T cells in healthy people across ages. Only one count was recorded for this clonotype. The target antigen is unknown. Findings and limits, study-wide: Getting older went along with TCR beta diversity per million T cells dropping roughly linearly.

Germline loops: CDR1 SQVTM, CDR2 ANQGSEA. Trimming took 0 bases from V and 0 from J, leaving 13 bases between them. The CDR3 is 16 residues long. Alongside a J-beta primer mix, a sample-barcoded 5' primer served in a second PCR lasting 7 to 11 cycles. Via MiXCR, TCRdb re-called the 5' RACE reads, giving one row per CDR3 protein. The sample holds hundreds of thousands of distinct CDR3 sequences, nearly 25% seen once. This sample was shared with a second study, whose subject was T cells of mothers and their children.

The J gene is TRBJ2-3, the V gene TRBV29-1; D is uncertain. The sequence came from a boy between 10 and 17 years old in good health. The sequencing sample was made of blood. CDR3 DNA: TGCAGCGTTGAAGAAGGGCTCCGGGCTAGCACAGATACGCAGTATTTT. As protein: CSVEEGLRASTDTQYF.